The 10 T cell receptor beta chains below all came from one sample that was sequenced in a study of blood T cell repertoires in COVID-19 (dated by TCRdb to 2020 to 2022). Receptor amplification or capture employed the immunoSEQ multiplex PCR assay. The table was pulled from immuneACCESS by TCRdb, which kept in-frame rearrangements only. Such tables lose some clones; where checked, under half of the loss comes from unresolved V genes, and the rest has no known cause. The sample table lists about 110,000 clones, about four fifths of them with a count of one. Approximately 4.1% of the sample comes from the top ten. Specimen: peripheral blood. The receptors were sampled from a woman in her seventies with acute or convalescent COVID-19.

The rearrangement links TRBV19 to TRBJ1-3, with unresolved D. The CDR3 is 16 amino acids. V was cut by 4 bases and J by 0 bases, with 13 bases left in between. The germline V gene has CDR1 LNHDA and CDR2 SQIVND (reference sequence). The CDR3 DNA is TGTGCCAGTAGTAGAACCGGGGTCTACTCTGGAAACACCATATATTTT. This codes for CASSRTGVYSGNTIYF.

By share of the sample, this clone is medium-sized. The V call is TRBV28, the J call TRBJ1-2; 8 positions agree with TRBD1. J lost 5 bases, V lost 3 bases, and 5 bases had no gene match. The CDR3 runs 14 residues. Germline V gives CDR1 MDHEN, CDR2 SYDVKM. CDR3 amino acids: CASSFRTGFYGYTF. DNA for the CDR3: TGTGCCAGCAGTTTTAGGACAGGGTTTTATGGCTACACCTTC.

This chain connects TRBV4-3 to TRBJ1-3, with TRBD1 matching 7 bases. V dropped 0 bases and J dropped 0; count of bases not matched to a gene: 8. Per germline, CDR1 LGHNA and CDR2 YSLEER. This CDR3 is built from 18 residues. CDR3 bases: TGCGCCAGCAGCCAAGATCCCACAGGGGAGAACTCTGGAAACACCATATATTTT. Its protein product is CASSQDPTGENSGNTIYF.

The CDR3 region is CASSRGQPSSGNTIYF. CDR3 nucleotides: TGTGCCAGCAGCCGGGGACAGCCGAGCTCTGGAAACACCATATATTTT. The chain is built from TRBV28 and TRBJ1-3, with TRBD1 matching 7 bases. V was pared by 6 bases and J by 0 bases, with 8 bases of the junction left unmatched. The CDR3 totals 16 residues. Germline lookup yields CDR1 MDHEN and CDR2 SYDVKM.

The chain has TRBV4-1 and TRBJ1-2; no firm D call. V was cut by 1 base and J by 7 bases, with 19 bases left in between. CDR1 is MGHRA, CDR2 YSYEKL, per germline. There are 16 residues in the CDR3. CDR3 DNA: TGCGCCAGCAGCCAAGTTAGTACCTCATCCGGTGGTGGCTACACCTTC. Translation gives CASSQVSTSSGGGYTF.

CDR3: CASKSGGRANYGYTF. The CDR3 DNA reads as TGTGCCAGCAAATCGGGGGGGCGAGCTAACTATGGCTACACCTTC. The rearrangement joins TRBV27 to TRBJ1-2; D may be TRBD1 (6 bases). Germline V gene data show CDR1 as MNHEY and CDR2 as SMNVEV (reference sequence). V was pared by 7 bases and J by 0 bases, with 15 bases between. There are 15 residues in the CDR3.

The CDR3 here is CASRKGQGDGYTF. The CDR3 DNA reads TGTGCCAGCAGGAAGGGACAGGGGGATGGCTACACCTTC. This chain links TRBV6-4 with TRBJ1-2, with TRBD1 matching 11 bases. Germline CDR1 reads MRHNA; CDR2 reads SNTAGT. V dropped 6 bases and J dropped 6; count of bases not matched to a gene: 3. The CDR3 consists of 13 residues.

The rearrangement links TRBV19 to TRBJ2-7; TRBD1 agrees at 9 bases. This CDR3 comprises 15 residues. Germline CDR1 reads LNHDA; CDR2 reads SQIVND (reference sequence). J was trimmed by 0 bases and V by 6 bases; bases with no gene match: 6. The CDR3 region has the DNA TGTGCCAGTAGGGGCAGGACAGGGGCCTCCTACGAGCAGTACTTC. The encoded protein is CASRGRTGASYEQYF.

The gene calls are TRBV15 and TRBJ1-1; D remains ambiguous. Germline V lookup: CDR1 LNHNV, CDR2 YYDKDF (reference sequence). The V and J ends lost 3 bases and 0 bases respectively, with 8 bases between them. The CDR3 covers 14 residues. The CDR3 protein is CATSSAPMNTEAFF. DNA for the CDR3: TGTGCCACCAGCAGCGCCCCTATGAACACTGAAGCTTTCTTT.

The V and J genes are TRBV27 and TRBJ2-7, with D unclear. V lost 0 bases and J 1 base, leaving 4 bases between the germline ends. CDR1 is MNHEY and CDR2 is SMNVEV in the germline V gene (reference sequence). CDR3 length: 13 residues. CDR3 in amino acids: CASSLSRSYEQYF. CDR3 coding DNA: TGTGCCAGCAGTTTATCGAGGTCCTACGAGCAGTACTTC.